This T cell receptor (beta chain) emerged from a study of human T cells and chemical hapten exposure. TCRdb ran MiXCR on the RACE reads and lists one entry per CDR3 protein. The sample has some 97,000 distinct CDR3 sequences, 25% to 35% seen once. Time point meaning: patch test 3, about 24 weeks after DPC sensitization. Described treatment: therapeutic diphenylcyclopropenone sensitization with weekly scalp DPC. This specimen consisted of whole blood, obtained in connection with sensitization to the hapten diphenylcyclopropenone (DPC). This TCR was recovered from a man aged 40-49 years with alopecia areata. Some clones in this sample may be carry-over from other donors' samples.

DNA of the CDR3: TGTGCCAGCAGTGAAGCGTTTGGGGCGGGCATTCAGTACTTC. Translation gives CASSEAFGAGIQYF. V is TRBV6-1 and J is TRBJ2-4; TRBD1 or TRBD2 may be the D gene (5 bases each). The CDR3 extends over 14 amino acids. Germline CDR1 reads MNHNS; CDR2 reads SASEGT. V was cut by 0 bases and J by 9 bases, with 12 bases left in between.